These 30 T cell receptor beta chains originate from one sample sequenced in a study of blood T cell repertoires in COVID-19. TCRdb keeps only in-frame clones here, not all; method: immunoSEQ multiplex PCR. The top ten hold 11% to 15% of the sample, which has around 12,000 clones, roughly 93% seen once. Specimen: peripheral blood. The receptor source for this set is a human donor in a cohort sampled during active COVID-19.

The chain uses TRBV2 and TRBJ2-6; 7 positions agree with TRBD1. CDR1 and CDR2 from the germline V gene are SNHLY and FYNNEI. CDR3 length: 15 amino acids. The J segment lost 8 bases and the V segment lost 0 bases, leaving 4 bases of the junction unmatched. This chain's CDR3 is CASSEASRGTNVLTF. As DNA, the CDR3 is TGTGCCAGCAGTGAAGCGTCCAGGGGGACCAACGTCCTGACTTTC.

This chain uses TRBV24-1 with TRBJ2-7, with 9 bases fitting TRBD1. Per the germline V gene, CDR1 is KGHDR and CDR2 is SFDVKD. The junction had 17 bases not matched to a gene; V was cut back by 4 bases and J by 2 bases. CDR3 size: 19 residues. The CDR3 nucleotides are TGTGCCACCAGTGACACCGGACGCTCCGGGACAGGGAATCCCTACGAGCAGTACTTC. Its protein is CATSDTGRSGTGNPYEQYF.

This sequence joins TRBV30 and TRBJ2-3, with 11 bases that match TRBD2. V was pared by 3 bases and J by 1 base, with 3 bases of the junction left unmatched. The CDR3 consists of 15 residues. The germline CDR1 and CDR2 sequences are GTSNPN and SVGIG (reference sequence). As DNA, the CDR3 is TGTGCCTGGAGGGCACTAGCGGGGGGCACAGATACGCAGTATTTT. It specifies CAWRALAGGTDTQYF.

The V and J genes are TRBV18 and TRBJ2-7; D possibly corresponds to TRBD1 (5 bases). Trimming cost V 6 bases and J 0 bases, with 9 bases left between them. The CDR3 sequence is 13 residues long. Germline V CDR1 and CDR2: KGHSH, LQKENI. Written as DNA, the CDR3 is TGTGCCAGCTCTTCGACAGCCTCCTACGAGCAGTACTTC. It codes for CASSSTASYEQYF. Variable domain in full (rest from reference TRBV18 and TRBJ2-7): NAGVMQNPRHLVRRRGQEARLRCSPMKGHSHVYWYRQLPEEGLKFMVYLQKENIIDESGMPKERFSAEFPKEGPSILRIQQVVRGDSAAYFCASSSTASYEQYFGPGTRLTVT.

This rearrangement joins TRBV27 to TRBJ2-1; the match to TRBD1 covers 9 bases. From germline, CDR1 is MNHEY and CDR2 SMNVEV (reference sequence). J lost 7 bases, V lost 6 bases, and 7 bases had no gene match. CDR3 length: 14 amino acids. The CDR3 loop is CASRGQGTGNEQFF. In DNA, the CDR3 is TGTGCCAGCAGAGGACAGGGGACAGGGAATGAGCAGTTCTTC.

The V and J genes are TRBV9 and TRBJ2-2, with D hard to call. CDR3 length: 13 amino acids. V gave up 4 bases and J gave up 6 bases, with 10 bases separating them. CDR1 is SGDLS, CDR2 YYNGEE, per germline. The CDR3 loop is CASSPLVAGELFF. CDR3 DNA sequence: TGTGCCAGCAGCCCCCTTGTCGCCGGGGAGCTGTTTTTT.

This clone was detected only a few times. V usage is TRBV6-5 and J usage is TRBJ2-7, with 9 bases fitting TRBD2. This CDR3 has 15 amino acids. V lost 2 bases and J lost 5; bases outside the gene matches: 7. Germline V gene lookup returns CDR1 MNHEY and CDR2 SVGAGI. This chain's CDR3 is CASSYKGTSYHEQYF. CDR3 DNA: TGTGCCAGCAGTTACAAAGGGACTAGCTACCACGAGCAGTACTTC.

This clone was picked up one time. This chain connects TRBV7-6 to TRBJ2-7, with D unclear. The CDR3 extends over 12 amino acids. Trimming removed 5 bases from V and 4 bases from J, with 9 bases in between. CDR1 SGHVS and CDR2 FNYEAQ come from the germline V gene. The DNA of the CDR3 is TGTGCCAGCAGCCCGAGCCTATACGAGCAGTACTTC. It encodes CASSPSLYEQYF.

The chain is built from TRBV5-1 and TRBJ2-3; 7 nucleotides line up with TRBD1. The V segment lost 5 bases and the J segment 2 bases; nucleotides outside the gene matches: 11. Per germline, CDR1 SGHRS and CDR2 YFSETQ. This CDR3 comprises 16 residues. The CDR3 loop reads CASRSTGNPFTDTQYF. The DNA for the CDR3 is TGCGCCAGCAGGTCGACAGGGAATCCCTTCACAGATACGCAGTATTTT.

This clone was seen just once. V and J are TRBV6-6 and TRBJ2-1; D is possibly TRBD1 (6 bases). The CDR3 is 14 residues long. Trimming stripped 6 bases from V and 3 bases from J, with 12 bases between. The germline V gene has CDR1 MNHNY and CDR2 SVGAGI (reference sequence). CDR3 in DNA: TGTGCCAGCAGGAGGGGACAAAACTACAATGAGCAGTTCTTC. Translation: CASRRGQNYNEQFF.

The chain has TRBV12-3 or TRBV12-4 and TRBJ1-1; 7 nucleotides agree with TRBD1. J was trimmed by 4 bases and V by 6 bases; bases with no gene match: 5. There are 13 residues in the CDR3. The chain's CDR3 is CASSDRVGTEAFF. The CDR3 bases are TGTGCCAGCAGCGACAGGGTTGGCACTGAAGCTTTCTTT.

This clone was picked up one time. This chain uses TRBV7-2 with TRBJ2-7, with 10 bases fitting TRBD2. This CDR3 is 14 amino acids long. V lost 1 base, J lost 6 bases, and 3 bases stayed unmatched. Germline CDR1 reads SGHTA; CDR2 reads FQGNSA. CDR3 in DNA: TGTGCCAGCAGCTTAGAAACTAGCGGGGTCGAGCAGTACTTC. It yields the protein CASSLETSGVEQYF.

This rearrangement joins TRBV2 to TRBJ2-4, with TRBD2 identical over 7 bases. The CDR3 has 15 amino acids. Germline lookup yields CDR1 SNHLY and CDR2 FYNNEI. With 6 bases clipped from V and 8 bases from J, the junction kept 13 bases outside the gene matches. Here the CDR3 reads CASSERDQGVYIQYF. CDR3 nucleotides: TGTGCCAGCAGCGAGCGGGACCAAGGGGTGTACATTCAGTACTTC. Combining the CDR3 with reference TRBV2 and TRBJ2-4 gives the whole variable domain EPEVTQTPSHQVTQMGQEVILRCVPISNHLYFYWYRQILGQKVEFLVSFYNNEISEKSEIFDDQFSVERPDGSNFTLKIRSTKLEDSAMYFCASSERDQGVYIQYFGAGTRLSVL.

The rearrangement uses TRBV30 and TRBJ2-1; 11 bases align to TRBD1. Germline V lookup: CDR1 GTSNPN, CDR2 SVGIG (reference sequence). CDR3 length: 13 amino acids. The CDR3 spells CASRDRGVNEQFF. DNA of the CDR3: TGTGCAAGCAGGGACAGGGGGGTAAATGAGCAGTTCTTC. Full variable domain (remainder filled in from reference TRBV30 and TRBJ2-1): SQTIHQWPATLVQPVGSPLSLECTVEGTSNPNLYWYRQAAGRGLQLLFYSVGIGQISSEVPQNLSASRPQDRQFILSSKKLLLSDSGFYLCASRDRGVNEQFFGPGTRLTVL.

The chain carries TRBV19 and TRBJ1-1; D is unclear. Trimming pared 1 base from V and 1 base from J, leaving 7 bases between. The CDR3 is 14 amino acids. CDR1 and CDR2 (germline): LNHDA, SQIVND (reference sequence). CDR3 amino acids: CASSIAQRNTEAFF. The CDR3 coding sequence is TGTGCCAGTAGTATAGCACAGAGGAACACTGAAGCTTTCTTT.

The chain links TRBV9 to TRBJ2-2, with 7 bases identical to TRBD1. The CDR3 spans 16 residues. Germline CDR1 is SGDLS and CDR2 is YYNGEE. V dropped 0 bases and J dropped 11; count of bases not matched to a gene: 13. CDR3 sequence: CASSVEGQVRLGELFF. The CDR3, as DNA: TGTGCCAGCAGCGTAGAAGGACAGGTGCGTTTGGGCGAGCTGTTTTTT.

The chain couples TRBV10-1 to TRBJ2-7; 8 positions agree with TRBD1. Germline values: CDR1 WNHNN, CDR2 SYGVQD (reference sequence). The junction had 9 bases not matched to a gene; V was cut back by 3 bases and J by 2 bases. CDR3 length: 16 residues. CDR3 loop: CASSETRRGLPYEQYF. DNA for the CDR3: TGCGCCAGCAGTGAAACCCGCAGGGGGCTACCCTACGAGCAGTACTTC.

The CDR3 sequence is CSVEKGQGLYGYTF. DNA for the CDR3: TGCAGCGTTGAAAAGGGACAGGGACTCTATGGCTACACCTTC. This chain joins TRBV29-1 and TRBJ1-2, with 9 bases matching TRBD1. Germline loops: CDR1 SQVTM, CDR2 ANQGSEA. The CDR3 is made up of 14 amino acids. The trim removed 2 bases at V and 4 bases at J, leaving 5 bases unmatched.

The chain couples TRBV7-9 to TRBJ1-1; a possible D gene is TRBD1 (6 bases). The CDR3 runs 14 residues. Trimming left V 2 bases short and J 7 bases short, with 14 bases between. Germline CDR1 SEHNR, CDR2 FQNEAQ (reference sequence). Here the CDR3 reads CASSLQGQRDEAFF. In DNA, the CDR3 is TGTGCCAGCAGCTTACAGGGGCAGAGGGATGAAGCTTTCTTT.

This chain links TRBV28 with TRBJ2-7; D possibly corresponds to TRBD2 (5 bases). With 5 bases removed from V and 0 bases from J, the gap between germline ends came to 20 bases. The length of the CDR3 is 17 residues. Germline-derived CDR1 and CDR2 are MDHEN and SYDVKM. CDR3 region: CASSEPGKRASSYEQYF. The CDR3 bases are TGTGCCAGCAGTGAACCGGGGAAACGGGCAAGCTCCTACGAGCAGTACTTC.

This sequence joins TRBV7-2 and TRBJ2-7, with 10 bases identical to TRBD1. CDR1 SGHTA and CDR2 FQGNSA come from the germline V gene. V gave up 1 base and J gave up 2 bases; unmatched junction bases: 5. The CDR3 has 16 amino acids. For the CDR3, the DNA is TGTGCCAGCAGCTTAGGGACAGGGGGTAATGCCTACGAGCAGTACTTC. This gives the protein CASSLGTGGNAYEQYF.

The V and J genes are TRBV27 and TRBJ2-2, with D perhaps matching TRBD2 (6 bases). V was clipped by 6 bases and J by 5 bases, with 10 bases between them. This CDR3 region has 13 residues. Germline V gene data show CDR1 as MNHEY and CDR2 as SMNVEV (reference sequence). CDR3 sequence: CASSLGGTGELFF. The CDR3 bases are TGTGCCAGCAGCCTTGGGGGGACCGGGGAGCTGTTTTTT.

This chain connects TRBV15 to TRBJ2-7; a possible D gene is TRBD2 (6 bases). Trimming stripped 5 bases from V and 5 bases from J, with 13 bases between. This CDR3 is built from 13 residues. Germline V gives CDR1 LNHNV, CDR2 YYDKDF (reference sequence). CDR3 in amino acids: CATSSRRGNEQYF. The CDR3, as DNA: TGTGCCACCAGCTCCCGTCGGGGGAACGAGCAGTACTTC. The full variable domain, completed using reference TRBV15 and TRBJ2-7, is DAMVIQNPRYQVTQFGKPVTLSCSQTLNHNVMYWYQQKSSQAPKLLFHYYDKDFNNEADTPDNFQSRRPNTSFCFLDIRSPGLGDTAMYLCATSSRRGNEQYFGPGTRLTVT.

The CDR3 loop is CASTQLTDTQYF. CDR3 DNA sequence: TGCGCCAGCACACAGCTCACAGATACGCAGTATTTT. The chain has TRBV10-2 and TRBJ2-3; D is undetermined. This CDR3 spans 12 amino acids. Germline V CDR1 and CDR2: WSHSY, SAAADI. Trimming stripped 7 bases from V and 2 bases from J, with 7 bases between.

This clone showed up just once. V gene TRBV5-6 combines with J gene TRBJ2-3, with TRBD1 matching over 10 bases. There are 16 residues in the CDR3. V was pared by 1 base and J by 4 bases, with 6 bases of the junction left unmatched. The germline V gene has CDR1 SGHDT and CDR2 YYEEEE. CDR3 DNA sequence: TGTGCCAGCAGCTTGTTAGGGACAGGGGTCCCAGATACGCAGTATTTT. Encoded protein: CASSLLGTGVPDTQYF.

The genes are TRBV28 and TRBJ1-4; no definite D call. CDR1 and CDR2 (germline): MDHEN, SYDVKM. This CDR3 is 13 amino acids long. The V gene lost 3 bases and the J gene lost 10 bases, with 12 bases spanning the gap. The CDR3 reads CASSLSNTRKLFF. The CDR3 region has the DNA TGTGCCAGCAGTTTGTCAAACACAAGAAAACTGTTTTTT.

The rearrangement joins TRBV28 to TRBJ1-1; D may be TRBD1 (6 bases). Deletions cut 5 bases from V and 4 bases from J, with 14 bases between. This CDR3 contains 14 residues. Germline V gene sequence: CDR1 MDHEN, CDR2 SYDVKM. In DNA, the CDR3 is TGTGCCAGCAGTGTGGGACATTCGGGCACTGAAGCTTTCTTT. It encodes CASSVGHSGTEAFF.

The chain couples TRBV7-6 to TRBJ2-6, with D possibly matching TRBD1 (6 bases). This CDR3 has 17 amino acids. V was pared by 2 bases and J by 2 bases, with 13 bases between. Per the germline V gene, CDR1 is SGHVS and CDR2 is FNYEAQ. The DNA of the CDR3 is TGTGCCAGCAGCTTAAGGAGGACAGATACTGGGGCCAACGTCCTGACTTTC. Its protein is CASSLRRTDTGANVLTF. The full variable domain, rest sourced from reference TRBV7-6 and TRBJ2-6, is GAGVSQSPRYKVTKRGQDVALRCDPISGHVSLYWYRQALGQGPEFLTYFNYEAQQDKSGLPNDRFSAERPEGSISTLTIQRTEQRDSAMYRCASSLRRTDTGANVLTFGAGSRLTVL.

This chain links TRBV29-1 with TRBJ1-1, with 7 bases aligning to TRBD1. CDR1 is SQVTM and CDR2 is ANQGSEA in the germline V gene. V lost 2 bases to trimming and J lost 4 bases; unmatched junction nucleotides: 7. The CDR3 is made up of 14 amino acids. The CDR3 reads CSVESTGLGTEAFF. The CDR3 coding sequence is TGCAGCGTTGAATCGACAGGGCTGGGCACTGAAGCTTTCTTT. Complete variable domain (other parts from reference TRBV29-1 and TRBJ1-1): SAVISQKPSRDICQRGTSLTIQCQVDSQVTMMFWYRQQPGQSLTLIATANQGSEATYESGFVIDKFPISRPNLTFSTLTVSNMSPEDSSIYLCSVESTGLGTEAFFGQGTRLTVV.

The CDR3 region is CASSETGGPYTQYF. CDR3 DNA sequence: TGCGCCAGCAGTGAAACGGGGGGGCCATATACGCAGTATTTT. This chain joins TRBV5-1 and TRBJ2-3; 8 bases are a match to TRBD2. The CDR3 spans 14 residues. V trimming: 5 bases; J trimming: 7 bases; junction bases outside the gene matches: 9. The germline V gene has CDR1 SGHRS and CDR2 YFSETQ.